The source of this T cell receptor (beta chain) is a study of blood T cells in healthy people across ages. A sample-barcoded 5' primer and a J-beta primer mix were used in a second PCR of about 6 to 11 cycles. Samples each returned at least 2.5 million CDR3-containing paired-end reads. TCRdb recomputed calls from the 5' RACE reads with MiXCR, one row per CDR3 protein. The sample yields approximately 760,000 distinct CDR3 sequences, roughly 25% seen once. This clonotype was detected a few times. The extraction recovered at least 5.5 micrograms of total RNA per sample. The same sample was also used in a study of T cells of mothers and their children. Per that paper: Samples came from a few healthy Caucasian mothers and their six children.

This clonotype was sampled from a boy under 18 in good health. Sequenced sample: blood.

The CDR3 DNA follows: TGTGCCAGCAGCTTAGACCCTACCGACCAAGAGACCCAGTACTTC. It specifies CASSLDPTDQETQYF. The chain is built from TRBV7-9 and TRBJ2-5, with D unresolved. This CDR3 region has 15 residues. The germline V and J ends were trimmed by 1 base and 0 bases, with 9 bases remaining between them. CDR1 and CDR2 (germline): SEHNR, FQNEAQ (reference sequence).